The 15 T cell receptor beta chains below were found in one sample sequenced in a study of identical twins. TCRdb re-derived calls from the 5' RACE reads in MiXCR, one entry per CDR3 protein. Here the sample spans around 1.7 million distinct CDR3 sequences, about 31% being singletons. Source material: cord blood. Receptor source: a newborn girl in good health.

This clonotype was picked up a small number of times. V and J are TRBV29-1 and TRBJ1-6; no clear D gene. There are 13 residues in the CDR3. The V and J ends lost 2 bases and 7 bases respectively, with 9 bases between them. Germline CDR1 reads SQVTM; CDR2 reads ANQGSEA. CDR3 in DNA: TGCAGCGTTGAATACCCAGGCAATTCACCCCTCCACTTT. Its translation is CSVEYPGNSPLHF.

This clonotype was seen more than once but under ten times. V and J are TRBV20-1 and TRBJ2-2, with TRBD2 matching 9 bases. Germline V gene lookup returns CDR1 DFQATT and CDR2 SNEGSKA (reference sequence). The CDR3 is made up of 15 amino acids. The ends lost 2 bases at V and 5 bases at J; junction bases unmatched: 6. CDR3 loop: CSARLAGERTGELFF. The CDR3 coding sequence is TGCAGTGCTAGATTAGCGGGAGAGCGGACCGGGGAGCTGTTTTTT.

This clonotype was picked up a small number of times. The chain has TRBV24-1 and TRBJ2-1; D not certain. CDR3 size: 15 residues. V was clipped by 2 bases and J by 7 bases, with 14 bases between them. Germline V gene sequence: CDR1 KGHDR, CDR2 SFDVKD. CDR3 nucleotide sequence: TGTGCCACCAGTGATTACGACGCCACTGGGAATGAGCAGTTCTTC. The encoded protein is CATSDYDATGNEQFF.

The J gene is TRBJ2-3, the V gene TRBV5-1; 9 bases align to TRBD2. Unmatched junction bases numbered 23, after V lost 0 bases and J lost 0 bases. The CDR3 is 23 amino acids. CDR1 and CDR2 from the germline V gene are SGHRS and YFSETQ. Written as DNA, the CDR3 is TGCGCCAGCAGCTTGGATTCGCGGGGGGGCCTATTAGACCCAAAGGCTAGCACAGATACGCAGTATTTT. Encoded protein: CASSLDSRGGLLDPKASTDTQYF.

Only a few counts were recorded for this clonotype. The gene calls are TRBV5-1 and TRBJ1-1, with 8 bases matching TRBD1. The CDR3 extends over 16 amino acids. V lost 0 bases, J lost 3 bases, and 7 bases stayed unmatched. In germline, CDR1 is SGHRS, CDR2 YFSETQ. CDR3 protein: CASSLARQGRDTEAFF. CDR3 coding DNA: TGCGCCAGCAGCTTGGCTCGACAGGGGAGGGACACTGAAGCTTTCTTT.

This clonotype has more than one count but fewer than ten. The chain joins TRBV5-1 to TRBJ2-7; D may be TRBD1 (5 bases). This CDR3 is built from 17 residues. V lost 5 bases and J lost 3, with 24 bases in between. Germline CDR1 SGHRS, CDR2 YFSETQ. The CDR3 protein is CASRQDPPARTLYEQYF. CDR3 nucleotides: TGCGCCAGCAGACAAGATCCACCGGCACGGACACTCTACGAGCAGTACTTC.

This clonotype has a handful of counts. V and J are TRBV27 and TRBJ2-2; no reliable D call. Germline V gene data show CDR1 as MNHEY and CDR2 as SMNVEV (reference sequence). With 7 bases removed from V and 1 base from J, the gap between germline ends came to 13 bases. The CDR3 totals 15 residues. The CDR3: CASKPTPVNTGELFF. Written as DNA, the CDR3 is TGTGCCAGCAAACCGACACCTGTGAACACCGGGGAGCTGTTTTTT.

Worth noting for this clonotype: An end of the junction differs from the germline gene, which may be a read error. The V and J genes are TRBV7-6 and TRBJ2-1; no reliable D call. The CDR3 runs to 12 residues. The germline CDR1 and CDR2 sequences are SGHVS and FNYEAQ. The CDR3 region is CASSLRVNERFF. CDR3 DNA sequence: TGTGCCAGCAGCTTAAGGGTCAATGAGCGGTTCTTC.

This clonotype was detected only a few times. The chain recombines TRBV3-1 with TRBJ1-2, with unresolved D. Trimming left V 0 bases short and J 6 bases short, with 8 bases between. The CDR3 runs 13 residues. Germline loops: CDR1 LGHDT, CDR2 YNNKEL (reference sequence). In DNA form, the CDR3 reads TGTGCCAGCAGCCAAGAGGGAGGACATGGCTACACCTTC. It yields the protein CASSQEGGHGYTF.

This clonotype was observed at least ten times. One end of the junction does not line up with germline, which may come from a read error. The chain carries TRBV5-1 and TRBJ2-3; TRBD2 agrees at 10 bases. The V gene's germline CDR1 is SGHRS and CDR2 YFSETQ. The CDR3 is made up of 15 amino acids. The CDR3 sequence is CASSSGTSGTDTQYF. The DNA for the CDR3 is TGTGCCAGCAGTTCCGGGACTAGCGGCACAGATACGCAGTATTTT.

The sample holds a few counts of this clonotype. V and J are TRBV6-1 and TRBJ2-3, with D perhaps TRBD2 (7 bases). The CDR3 is 18 amino acids. V dropped 7 bases and J dropped 1 base, with 24 bases sitting between them. Per germline, CDR1 MNHNS and CDR2 SASEGT. Here the CDR3 reads CASTPWGLAEDGTDTQYF. In DNA form, the CDR3 reads TGTGCCAGCACCCCCTGGGGGCTAGCGGAGGACGGCACAGATACGCAGTATTTT.

The chain couples TRBV20-1 to TRBJ2-2; 9 positions match TRBD2. With V trimmed by 6 bases and J by 3 bases, 11 bases remained unmatched. The CDR3 consists of 16 residues. Germline assignment: CDR1 DFQATT and CDR2 SNEGSKA (reference sequence). CDR3 in amino acids: CSARSSLAGYTGELFF. The DNA for the CDR3 is TGCAGTGCCAGGTCGTCGCTAGCGGGGTACACCGGGGAGCTGTTTTTT.

The chain is built from TRBV15 and TRBJ1-1, with D maybe TRBD1 (5 bases). The CDR3 runs to 14 residues. The germline CDR1 and CDR2 sequences are LNHNV and YYDKDF (reference sequence). V shed 1 base and J shed 1 base, with 7 bases lying between them. CDR3 amino acids: CATSRGGGNTEAFF. Here the CDR3 DNA reads TGTGCCACCAGCAGAGGGGGCGGGAACACTGAAGCTTTCTTT.

The rearrangement joins TRBV6-6 to TRBJ2-3, with no clear D. There are 16 residues in the CDR3. Germline V gene lookup returns CDR1 MNHNY and CDR2 SVGAGI (reference sequence). The V and J ends lost 8 bases and 5 bases respectively, with 23 bases between them. CDR3 amino acids: CASRRLGGNRKDTQYF. DNA of the CDR3: TGTGCCAGCCGTCGTCTTGGCGGAAATCGCAAAGATACGCAGTATTTT.

The chain employs TRBV28 and TRBJ1-1; the D is unclear. Germline values: CDR1 MDHEN, CDR2 SYDVKM. The CDR3 covers 13 residues. V was trimmed by 2 bases and J by 4 bases, leaving 8 bases between them. CDR3 nucleotide sequence: TGTGCCAGCAGTTTAAGAGCAGCCACTGAAGCTTTCTTT. Translating gives CASSLRAATEAFF.